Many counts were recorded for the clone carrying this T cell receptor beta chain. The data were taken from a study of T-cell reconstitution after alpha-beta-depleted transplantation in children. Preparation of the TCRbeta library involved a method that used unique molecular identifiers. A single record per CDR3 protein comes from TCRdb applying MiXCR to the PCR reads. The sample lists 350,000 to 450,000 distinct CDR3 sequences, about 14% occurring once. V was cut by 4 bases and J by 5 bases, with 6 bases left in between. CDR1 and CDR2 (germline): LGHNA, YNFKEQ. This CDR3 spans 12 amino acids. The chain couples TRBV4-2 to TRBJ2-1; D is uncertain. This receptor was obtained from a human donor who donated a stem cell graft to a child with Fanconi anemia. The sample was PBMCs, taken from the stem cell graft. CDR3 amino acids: CASSRDNNEQFF. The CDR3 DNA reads TGTGCCAGCAGCCGGGATAACAATGAGCAGTTCTTC.